This T cell receptor (beta chain) was sequenced for a study of breast tumors, draining lymph nodes, adjacent tissues. Study-level findings and limits: Luminal-like breast cancer showed significantly greater tumor-nontumor repertoire similarity than basal-like breast cancer did. Findings are consistent with lymph node origin and intratumoral expansion of most tumor T cells. Compared with lymph nodes, tumors were less diverse; compared with nontumor tissue, more. Tumor T cell lymph node origin was a supported hypothesis, not proven.

TCRdb re-analysed the multiplex PCR reads in MiXCR, keeping a single row per CDR3 protein. The table has approximately 170,000 distinct CDR3 sequences, 30% to 35% seen once. The lymph nodes were axillary draining lymph nodes from breast cancer patients. V shed 0 bases and J 0 bases; nucleotides not matched to a gene: 8. The germline gives CDR1 DFQATT, CDR2 SNEGSKA (reference sequence). The CDR3 extends over 18 amino acids. This clonotype was seen more than once but under ten times. What it binds is not known. This sequence may be a read error, since a much larger clone differs from it by one base. This rearrangement joins TRBV20-1 to TRBJ2-5; 12 bases fit TRBD2. The clonotype originates from a female donor with breast cancer. Some clones in this sample may be carry-over from other donors' samples. Sequencing input: axillary lymph node tissue. The CDR3 here is CSARDRLAGATYQETQYF. The CDR3 DNA reads TGCAGTGCTAGAGATCGACTAGCGGGAGCAACGTACCAAGAGACCCAGTACTTC.